This T cell receptor beta chain was captured in a study of T cell repertoires in cytomegalovirus infection. MiXCR, applied by TCRdb to the reads, yields one record per CDR3 protein. This repertoire shows approximately 500,000 distinct CDR3 sequences, 16% found once; its top ten account for roughly a quarter. The V gene's germline CDR1 is GTSNPN and CDR2 SVGIG (reference sequence). The CDR3 is 13 amino acids. V dropped 0 bases and J dropped 3 bases, with 8 bases sitting between them. Sequenced: CD8+ T cells from PBMCs. This receptor was taken from a human donor in good health (CMV status not recorded). Some clones in this sample may be carry-over from other donors' samples. This chain connects TRBV30 to TRBJ1-2; possible D gene TRBD1, 5 bases. This CDR3 reads CAWSVQGDYGYTF. The CDR3 DNA is TGTGCCTGGAGTGTACAAGGGGACTATGGCTACACCTTC.